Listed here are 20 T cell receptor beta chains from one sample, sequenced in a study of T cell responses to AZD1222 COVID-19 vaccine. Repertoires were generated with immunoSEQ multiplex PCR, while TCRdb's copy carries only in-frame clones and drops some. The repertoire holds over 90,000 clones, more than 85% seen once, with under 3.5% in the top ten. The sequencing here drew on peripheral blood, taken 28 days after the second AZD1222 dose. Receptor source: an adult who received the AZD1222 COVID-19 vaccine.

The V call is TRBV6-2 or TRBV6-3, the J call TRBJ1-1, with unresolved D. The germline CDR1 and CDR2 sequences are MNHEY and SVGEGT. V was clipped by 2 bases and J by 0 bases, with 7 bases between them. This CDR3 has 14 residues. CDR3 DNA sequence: TGTGCCAGCAGTTACGGGCCAATGAACACTGAAGCTTTCTTT. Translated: CASSYGPMNTEAFF.

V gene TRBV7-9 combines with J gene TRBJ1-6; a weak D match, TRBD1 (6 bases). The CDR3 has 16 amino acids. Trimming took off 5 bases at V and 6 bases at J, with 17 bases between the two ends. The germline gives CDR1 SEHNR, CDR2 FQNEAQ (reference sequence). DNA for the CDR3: TGTGCCAGCAGCGGACCCACAGGGAGTAGTAATTCACCCCTCCACTTT. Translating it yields CASSGPTGSSNSPLHF.

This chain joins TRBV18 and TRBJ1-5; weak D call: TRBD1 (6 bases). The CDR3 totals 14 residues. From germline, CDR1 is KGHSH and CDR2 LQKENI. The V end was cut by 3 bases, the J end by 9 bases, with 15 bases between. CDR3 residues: CASSPGQLLGPQHF. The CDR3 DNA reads TGTGCCAGCTCACCTGGACAGCTCCTAGGGCCCCAGCATTTT.

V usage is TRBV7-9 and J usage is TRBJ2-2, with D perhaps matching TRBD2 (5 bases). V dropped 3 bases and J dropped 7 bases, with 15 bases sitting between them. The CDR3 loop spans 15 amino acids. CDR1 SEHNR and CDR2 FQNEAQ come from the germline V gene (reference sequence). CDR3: CASSFLPAGDGELFF. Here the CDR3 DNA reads TGTGCCAGCAGCTTTCTACCCGCCGGGGACGGGGAGCTGTTTTTT.

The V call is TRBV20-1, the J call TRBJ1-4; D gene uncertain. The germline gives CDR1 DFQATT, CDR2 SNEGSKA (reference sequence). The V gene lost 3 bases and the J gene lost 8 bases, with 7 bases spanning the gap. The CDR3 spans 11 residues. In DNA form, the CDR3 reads TGCAGTGCTAGCATCAAAGAAAAACTGTTTTTT. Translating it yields CSASIKEKLFF.

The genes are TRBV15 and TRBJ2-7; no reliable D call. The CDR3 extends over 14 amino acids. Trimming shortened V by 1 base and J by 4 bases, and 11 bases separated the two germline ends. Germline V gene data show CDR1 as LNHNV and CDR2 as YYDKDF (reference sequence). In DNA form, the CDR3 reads TGTGCCACCAGCAGAGCCGACCGCTGGTACGAGCAGTACTTC. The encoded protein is CATSRADRWYEQYF.

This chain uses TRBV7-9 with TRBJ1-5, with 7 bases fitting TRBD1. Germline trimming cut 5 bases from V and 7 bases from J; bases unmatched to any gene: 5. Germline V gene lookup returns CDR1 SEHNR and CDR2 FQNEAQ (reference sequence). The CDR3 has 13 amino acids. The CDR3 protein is CASSADRVQPQHF. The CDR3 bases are TGTGCCAGCAGCGCCGACAGGGTGCAGCCCCAGCATTTT.

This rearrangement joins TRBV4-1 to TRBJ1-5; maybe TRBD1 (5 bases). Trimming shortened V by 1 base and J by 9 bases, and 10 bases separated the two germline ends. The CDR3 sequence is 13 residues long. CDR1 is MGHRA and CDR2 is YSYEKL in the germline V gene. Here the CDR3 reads CASSQAPGGPQHF. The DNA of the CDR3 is TGCGCCAGCAGCCAAGCCCCTGGGGGGCCCCAGCATTTT.

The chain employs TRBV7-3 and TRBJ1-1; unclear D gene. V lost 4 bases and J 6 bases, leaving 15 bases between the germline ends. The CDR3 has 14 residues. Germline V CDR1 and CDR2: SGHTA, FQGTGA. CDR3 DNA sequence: TGTGCCAGCAGCTCGACGGGATCTGGGGCTGAAGCTTTCTTT. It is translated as CASSSTGSGAEAFF.

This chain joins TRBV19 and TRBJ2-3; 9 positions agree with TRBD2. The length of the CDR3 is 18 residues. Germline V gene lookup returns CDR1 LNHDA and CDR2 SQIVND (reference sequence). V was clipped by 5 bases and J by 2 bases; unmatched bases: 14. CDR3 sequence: CASSGSGGTHSFTDTQYF. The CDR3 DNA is TGTGCCAGTAGTGGGAGCGGGGGGACCCATTCCTTCACAGATACGCAGTATTTT.

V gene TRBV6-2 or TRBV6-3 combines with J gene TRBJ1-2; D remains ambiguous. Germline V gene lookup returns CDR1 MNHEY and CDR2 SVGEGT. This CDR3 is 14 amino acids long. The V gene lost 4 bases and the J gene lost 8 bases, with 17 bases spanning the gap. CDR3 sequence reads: CASSSEVKSWGYTF. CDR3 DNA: TGTGCCAGCAGTTCCGAGGTAAAGTCTTGGGGCTACACCTTC.

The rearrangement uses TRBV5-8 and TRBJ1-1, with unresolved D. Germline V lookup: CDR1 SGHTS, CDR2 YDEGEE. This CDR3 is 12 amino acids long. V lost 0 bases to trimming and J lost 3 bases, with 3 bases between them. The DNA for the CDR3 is TGTGCCAGCAGCTTGGGGTACACTGAAGCTTTCTTT. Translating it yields CASSLGYTEAFF.

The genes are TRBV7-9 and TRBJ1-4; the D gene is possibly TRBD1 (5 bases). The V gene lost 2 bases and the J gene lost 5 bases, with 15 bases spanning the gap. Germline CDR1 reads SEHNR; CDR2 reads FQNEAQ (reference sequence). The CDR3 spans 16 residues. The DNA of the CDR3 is TGTGCCAGCAGCTTAAATTTCGGGACGGGGAATGAAAAACTGTTTTTT. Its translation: CASSLNFGTGNEKLFF.

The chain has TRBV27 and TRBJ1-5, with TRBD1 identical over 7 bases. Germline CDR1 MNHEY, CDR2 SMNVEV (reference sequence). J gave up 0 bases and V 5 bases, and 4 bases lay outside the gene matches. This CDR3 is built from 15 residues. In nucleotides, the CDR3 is TGTGCCAGCAGTCCTGGGACAGATAGCAATCAGCCCCAGCATTTT. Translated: CASSPGTDSNQPQHF.

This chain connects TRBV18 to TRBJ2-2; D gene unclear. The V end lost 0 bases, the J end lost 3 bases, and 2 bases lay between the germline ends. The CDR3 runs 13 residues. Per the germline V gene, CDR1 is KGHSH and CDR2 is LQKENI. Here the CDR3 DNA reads TGTGCCAGCTCACCACCGTACACCGGGGAGCTGTTTTTT. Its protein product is CASSPPYTGELFF.

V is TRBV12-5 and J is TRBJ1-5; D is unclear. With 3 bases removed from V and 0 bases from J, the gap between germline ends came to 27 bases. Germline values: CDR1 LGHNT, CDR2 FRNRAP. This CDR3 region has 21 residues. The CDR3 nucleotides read TGTGCTAGTGGTTTTTCGGCAGCTGCGGATCACATAAACCATAGCAATCAGCCCCAGCATTTT. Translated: CASGFSAAADHINHSNQPQHF.

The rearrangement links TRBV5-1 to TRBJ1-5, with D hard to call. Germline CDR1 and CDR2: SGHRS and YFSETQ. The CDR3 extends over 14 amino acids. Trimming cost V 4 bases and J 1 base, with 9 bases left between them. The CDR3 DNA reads TGCGCCAGCAGCATACATGGAAGCAATCAGCCCCAGCATTTT. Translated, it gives CASSIHGSNQPQHF.

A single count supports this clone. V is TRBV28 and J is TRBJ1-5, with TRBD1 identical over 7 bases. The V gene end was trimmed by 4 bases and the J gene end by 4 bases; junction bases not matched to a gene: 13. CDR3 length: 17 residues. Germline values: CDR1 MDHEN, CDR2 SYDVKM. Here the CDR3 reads CASSSLSVTGINQPQHF. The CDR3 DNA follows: TGTGCCAGCAGTTCTTTGTCCGTGACAGGGATAAATCAGCCCCAGCATTTT. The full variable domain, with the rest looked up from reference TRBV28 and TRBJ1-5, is DVKVTQSSRYLVKRTGEKVFLECVQDMDHENMFWYRQDPGLGLRLIYFSYDVKMKEKGDIPEGYSVSREKKERFSLILESASTNQTSMYLCASSSLSVTGINQPQHFGDGTRLSIL.

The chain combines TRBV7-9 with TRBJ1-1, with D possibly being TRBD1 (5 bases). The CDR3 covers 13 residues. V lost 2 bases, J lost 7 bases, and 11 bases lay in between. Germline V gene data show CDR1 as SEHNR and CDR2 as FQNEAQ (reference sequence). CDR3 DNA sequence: TGTGCCAGCAGCTTACGGGGGATCGGTGAAGCTTTCTTT. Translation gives CASSLRGIGEAFF.

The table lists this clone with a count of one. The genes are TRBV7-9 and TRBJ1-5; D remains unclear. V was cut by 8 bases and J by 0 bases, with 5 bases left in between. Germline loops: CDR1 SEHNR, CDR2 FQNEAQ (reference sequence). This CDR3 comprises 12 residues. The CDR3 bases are TGTGCCAGCGGGAATAGCAATCAGCCCCAGCATTTT. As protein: CASGNSNQPQHF.